This T cell receptor (beta chain) was retrieved from a study of cytotoxic CD8 clonotypes in ibrutinib-treated CLL. This table comes from immunoSEQ multiplex PCR, and its TCRdb copy is limited to in-frame clones, with some not included. This repertoire shows more than 200,000 clones, around 70% found once; its top ten account for 5.9%. Germline V CDR1 and CDR2: MDHEN, SYDVKM. The CDR3 is made up of 15 amino acids. J lost 5 bases, V lost 6 bases, and 12 bases had no gene match. The sample consisted of PBMCs, taken after 12 months of ibrutinib treatment. The chain has TRBV28 and TRBJ2-7; 8 bases are shared with TRBD1. This TCR was sampled from a human donor with chronic lymphocytic leukemia. CDR3 nucleotide sequence: TGTGCCAGCAGATCCCATGGGACAGGACACGACGAGCAGTACTTC. It encodes CASRSHGTGHDEQYF.